Below are 29 T cell receptor beta chains sequenced from a single sample in a study of blood T cell repertoires in COVID-19. TCRdb keeps only in-frame clones here, not all; method: immunoSEQ multiplex PCR. In the table there are tens of thousands of clones, roughly 81% of which are singletons. The specimen was peripheral blood. These receptors were obtained from a man aged 65 to 79 with acute or convalescent COVID-19.

V is TRBV11-3 and J is TRBJ2-4; 8 bases line up with TRBD1. Germline lookup yields CDR1 SGHNT and CDR2 YENEEA. The V gene end was trimmed by 5 bases and the J gene end by 0 bases; junction bases not matched to a gene: 6. This CDR3 region has 16 residues. The CDR3 is CASSPGGSLAKNIQYF. In DNA, the CDR3 is TGTGCCAGCAGCCCAGGGGGCTCCCTAGCCAAAAACATTCAGTACTTC.

This clone was detected once. The chain uses TRBV3-1 (or the pseudogene TRBV3-2) and TRBJ2-6; 12 nucleotides agree with TRBD1. The CDR3 is 18 residues long. Trimming at V came to 4 bases and at J to 0 bases, leaving 4 bases not matched to a gene. CDR1 and CDR2 from the germline V gene are LGHDT and YNNKEL (reference sequence). The CDR3 coding sequence is TGTGCCAGCAGCCGGGACAGGGGGCCTAGCTCTGGGGCCAACGTCCTGACTTTC. It specifies CASSRDRGPSSGANVLTF.

The CDR3 protein is CASSMGQGTTEAFF. CDR3 bases: TGTGCCAGCAGTATGGGACAGGGGACCACTGAAGCTTTCTTT. The chain joins TRBV6-5 to TRBJ1-1, with 10 nucleotides matching TRBD1. Germline V gene sequence: CDR1 MNHEY, CDR2 SVGAGI. The CDR3 consists of 14 residues. The junction had 4 bases not matched to a gene; V was cut back by 5 bases and J by 4 bases.

This clone was seen once. The chain joins TRBV6-6 to TRBJ2-7; D uncertain. Germline CDR1 is MNHNY and CDR2 is SVGAGI (reference sequence). The ends were cut back, 7 bases at V and 0 bases at J, with 13 bases in the middle. CDR3 length: 14 amino acids. DNA for the CDR3: TGTGCCAGCAACGCCCTAGGAGTCTCCTACGAGCAGTACTTC. Amino acid sequence: CASNALGVSYEQYF.

This chain joins TRBV11-2 and TRBJ1-3; 9 nucleotides match TRBD1. The CDR3 is 19 amino acids. V dropped 5 bases and J dropped 2; count of bases not matched to a gene: 16. The germline V gene has CDR1 SGHAT and CDR2 FQNNGV. CDR3: CASSLKQGAEVSPGNTIYF. The CDR3 DNA is TGTGCCAGCAGCCTCAAACAGGGGGCCGAAGTAAGCCCTGGAAACACCATATATTTT.

The gene calls are TRBV19 and TRBJ2-1, with D tentatively TRBD2 (6 bases). Between the trimmed V and J ends, which lost 7 bases and 5 bases, there was a span of 12 bases. The CDR3 runs 13 residues. Germline V lookup: CDR1 LNHDA, CDR2 SQIVND (reference sequence). The CDR3 sequence: CASTISGHNEQFF. In DNA form, the CDR3 reads TGTGCCAGTACCATTAGCGGCCACAATGAGCAGTTCTTC.

The rearrangement uses TRBV18 and TRBJ1-1; D is unclear. CDR1 KGHSH and CDR2 LQKENI come from the germline V gene. V gave up 3 bases and J gave up 1 base, with 9 bases separating them. The CDR3 is 14 residues long. CDR3 amino acids: CASSPGFTNTEAFF. The CDR3 DNA reads TGTGCCAGCTCACCGGGCTTTACGAACACTGAAGCTTTCTTT.

This rearrangement joins TRBV6-5 to TRBJ2-2, with a weak D call TRBD2 (5 bases). Trimming cost V 6 bases and J 0 bases, with 11 bases left between them. Germline CDR1 is MNHEY and CDR2 is SVGAGI. This CDR3 has 15 residues. Written as DNA, the CDR3 is TGTGCCAGCAGAACTCCGGGGACGAACACCGGGGAGCTGTTTTTT. This translates into CASRTPGTNTGELFF.

The chain is built from TRBV28 and TRBJ2-5; possibly TRBD1 for D (6 bases). Deletions cut 5 bases from V and 1 base from J, with 11 bases between. Per germline, CDR1 MDHEN and CDR2 SYDVKM. The CDR3 is 14 residues long. As DNA, the CDR3 is TGTGCCAGCAGTCCAACAGGGCCCCAAGAGACCCAGTACTTC. Amino acid sequence: CASSPTGPQETQYF. Full variable domain (remainder filled in from reference TRBV28 and TRBJ2-5): DVKVTQSSRYLVKRTGEKVFLECVQDMDHENMFWYRQDPGLGLRLIYFSYDVKMKEKGDIPEGYSVSREKKERFSLILESASTNQTSMYLCASSPTGPQETQYFGPGTRLLVL.

The J gene is TRBJ2-5, the V gene TRBV5-4, with 10 positions matching TRBD2. The junction had 7 bases not matched to a gene; V was cut back by 3 bases and J by 5 bases. CDR3 length: 15 amino acids. CDR1 and CDR2 (germline): SGHNT, YYREEE (reference sequence). CDR3 protein: CASSSLAGGLETQYF. The CDR3 nucleotides are TGTGCCAGCAGCTCCTTAGCGGGGGGCCTGGAGACCCAGTACTTC.

This clone has just a few counts. The chain couples TRBV7-2 to TRBJ2-7; D is perhaps TRBD2 (7 bases). CDR3 length: 13 residues. V was shortened by 1 base and J by 4 bases, with 8 bases between the two germline ends. The germline V gene has CDR1 SGHTA and CDR2 FQGNSA. CDR3 region: CASSLEGGYEQYF. Written as DNA, the CDR3 is TGTGCCAGCAGCTTAGAGGGGGGGTACGAGCAGTACTTC.

This sequence joins TRBV2 and TRBJ2-2, with a weak D call TRBD1 (6 bases). Germline CDR1 SNHLY, CDR2 FYNNEI. The CDR3 is 15 amino acids. CDR3 amino acids: CATRQGSANTGELFF. The DNA of the CDR3 is TGTGCTACGCGGCAGGGGTCCGCGAACACCGGGGAGCTGTTTTTT.

V and J are TRBV5-4 and TRBJ1-2; 8 bases map to TRBD1. This CDR3 has 18 amino acids. After removal of 0 bases from V and 4 bases from J, the junction contained 14 bases not matched to a gene. Germline V gene data show CDR1 as SGHNT and CDR2 as YYREEE (reference sequence). The CDR3 loop reads CASSLDPDRVVVSYGYTF. CDR3 coding DNA: TGTGCCAGCAGCTTGGATCCGGACAGGGTTGTGGTATCCTATGGCTACACCTTC.

The chain couples TRBV2 to TRBJ1-5, with D unresolved. Per the germline V gene, CDR1 is SNHLY and CDR2 is FYNNEI. This CDR3 has 12 residues. The V end lost 6 bases, the J end lost 1 base, and 4 bases lay between the germline ends. The CDR3 reads CASRQSNQPQHF. CDR3 DNA sequence: TGTGCCAGCAGACAGAGCAATCAGCCCCAGCATTTT.

J is TRBJ2-5 and V is TRBV5-1, with D possibly matching TRBD2 (5 bases). With 4 bases removed from V and 5 bases from J, the gap between germline ends came to 15 bases. This CDR3 comprises 14 residues. Germline-derived CDR1 and CDR2 are SGHRS and YFSETQ. The CDR3 protein is CASSPREGRETQYF. The CDR3 DNA reads TGCGCCAGCAGCCCCCGGGAAGGACGGGAGACCCAGTACTTC.

This clone came up once. The J gene is TRBJ2-7, the V gene TRBV7-9; 7 positions match TRBD2. The CDR3 has 13 amino acids. V dropped 0 bases and J dropped 5; count of bases not matched to a gene: 1. Germline loops: CDR1 SEHNR, CDR2 FQNEAQ (reference sequence). The CDR3 region is CASSLAGGNEQYF. The CDR3 bases are TGTGCCAGCAGCTTAGCGGGGGGGAACGAGCAGTACTTC.

The V call is TRBV5-1, the J call TRBJ2-1; 7 positions match TRBD1. Germline-derived CDR1 and CDR2 are SGHRS and YFSETQ. Germline trimming cut 3 bases from V and 10 bases from J; bases unmatched to any gene: 1. The CDR3 runs 11 residues. CDR3 DNA: TGCGCCAGCAGCTCGGGACAGGAGCAGTTCTTC. Encoded protein: CASSSGQEQFF.

The sample holds a few counts of this clone. The same CDR3 is also encoded by other DNA sequences in this sample. The CDR3 protein is CASSRTSGYEQYF. In nucleotides, the CDR3 is TGTGCCAGCAGCCGGACTAGCGGTTACGAGCAGTACTTC. This sequence joins TRBV7-2 and TRBJ2-7; 10 positions agree with TRBD2. Germline CDR1 SGHTA, CDR2 FQGNSA. Losses at the gene ends were 5 bases for V and 4 bases for J; bases not matched to a gene: 2. This CDR3 is 13 amino acids long.

The rearrangement links TRBV27 to TRBJ2-1; 7 positions agree with TRBD2. The junction had 7 bases not matched to a gene; V was cut back by 3 bases and J by 2 bases. CDR3 length equals 16 residues. CDR1 is MNHEY and CDR2 is SMNVEV in the germline V gene (reference sequence). The CDR3 loop reads CASSFDWGRAYNEQFF. In nucleotides, the CDR3 is TGTGCCAGCAGTTTCGACTGGGGGAGGGCCTACAATGAGCAGTTCTTC.

This clone was seen more than once but under ten times. The rearrangement links TRBV3-1 (or the pseudogene TRBV3-2) to TRBJ1-2; 11 positions match TRBD1. This CDR3 comprises 15 residues. The junction had 9 bases not matched to a gene; V was cut back by 4 bases and J by 8 bases. Germline loops: CDR1 LGHDT, CDR2 YNNKEL (reference sequence). The CDR3 region is CASSRGQGGLDGYTF. The CDR3 region has the DNA TGTGCCAGCAGCCGGGGACAGGGGGGATTAGACGGCTACACCTTC.

This clone was detected only once. This rearrangement joins TRBV9 to TRBJ2-2; TRBD1 matches at 7 bases. This CDR3 comprises 14 residues. Germline CDR1 is SGDLS and CDR2 is YYNGEE. The V segment lost 2 bases and the J segment 6 bases; nucleotides outside the gene matches: 4. CDR3 coding DNA: TGTGCCAGCAGCGTTACAGGGGCCCCCGGGGAGCTGTTTTTT. It translates to CASSVTGAPGELFF.

The V and J genes are TRBV28 and TRBJ2-2, with D possibly TRBD1 on 5 matching bases. The CDR3 has 13 residues. V was pared by 5 bases and J by 6 bases, with 10 bases between. CDR1 MDHEN and CDR2 SYDVKM come from the germline V gene. CDR3 nucleotide sequence: TGTGCCAGCAGTCCAGGGAATTCCGGGGAGCTGTTTTTT. Residues: CASSPGNSGELFF. The full variable domain, its missing parts supplied by reference TRBV28 and TRBJ2-2, is DVKVTQSSRYLVKRTGEKVFLECVQDMDHENMFWYRQDPGLGLRLIYFSYDVKMKEKGDIPEGYSVSREKKERFSLILESASTNQTSMYLCASSPGNSGELFFGEGSRLTVL.

The chain carries TRBV24-1 and TRBJ1-5; 7 nucleotides align to TRBD1. This CDR3 is 15 amino acids long. Trimming cost V 4 bases and J 2 bases; bases outside gene matches: 4. The V gene's germline CDR1 is KGHDR and CDR2 SFDVKD. The CDR3, as DNA: TGTGCCACCAGTGACCCCACAGGGGGCAATCAGCCCCAGCATTTT. It translates to CATSDPTGGNQPQHF.

The chain couples TRBV5-1 to TRBJ2-1, with 8 bases fitting TRBD1. V lost 6 bases, J lost 5 bases, and 7 bases stayed unmatched. This CDR3 has 14 amino acids. The germline CDR1 and CDR2 sequences are SGHRS and YFSETQ. CDR3 loop: CASIPGQANNEQFF. DNA for the CDR3: TGCGCCAGCATCCCGGGACAGGCGAACAATGAGCAGTTCTTC.

This rearrangement joins TRBV28 to TRBJ1-4; D perhaps matches TRBD1 (5 bases). The CDR3 is 15 residues long. V was trimmed by 7 bases and J by 5 bases, leaving 17 bases between them. The germline V gene encodes CDR1 MDHEN and CDR2 SYDVKM. Here the CDR3 DNA reads TGTGCCAGCAAAGTTGGGGGGACTGTCAATGAAAAACTGTTTTTT. Amino acid sequence: CASKVGGTVNEKLFF.

The genes are TRBV7-2 and TRBJ1-3, with 8 positions matching TRBD1. Germline CDR1 is SGHTA and CDR2 is FQGNSA. The CDR3 is 16 amino acids. J was trimmed by 0 bases and V by 4 bases; bases with no gene match: 5. The CDR3 spells CASSSDRAVSGNTIYF. CDR3 DNA: TGTGCCAGCAGCTCGGACAGGGCTGTCTCTGGAAACACCATATATTTT.

The chain uses TRBV7-8 and TRBJ1-1; D not resolved. The CDR3 extends over 15 amino acids. The germline V gene encodes CDR1 SGHVS and CDR2 FQNEAQ. The ends were cut back, 6 bases at V and 0 bases at J, with 14 bases in the middle. CDR3 in amino acids: CASSSLVNLNTEAFF. The CDR3 DNA reads TGTGCCAGCAGTTCGCTTGTGAACTTGAACACTGAAGCTTTCTTT.

This rearrangement joins TRBV19 to TRBJ1-4; no clear D gene. CDR3 length: 15 residues. V was pared by 7 bases and J by 10 bases, with 22 bases between. Germline CDR1 reads LNHDA; CDR2 reads SQIVND (reference sequence). CDR3 coding DNA: TGTGCCAGTACCACCGGGGAACTAGGTGCTGGAAAACTGTTTTTT. As protein: CASTTGELGAGKLFF.

The J gene is TRBJ2-5, the V gene TRBV18, with 7 bases matching TRBD1. Germline loops: CDR1 KGHSH, CDR2 LQKENI. The CDR3 is 15 amino acids. V shed 1 base, J shed 2 bases, and the junction held 4 bases outside the gene matches. CDR3 DNA sequence: TGTGCCAGCTCACCACTAGGGGGCCTTCAAGAGACCCAGTACTTC. Translating gives CASSPLGGLQETQYF.